The 16 T cell receptor beta chains reported below all come from one sample, sequenced in a study of T-cell reconstitution after alpha-beta-depleted transplantation in children. Preparation of the TCRbeta library involved a method that used unique molecular identifiers. TCRdb recomputed calls from the PCR reads with MiXCR, one row per CDR3 protein. This sample has about 240,000 distinct CDR3 sequences, with about 23% found just once. Sequenced material: PBMCs, taken before TCRalphabeta/CD19-depleted stem cell transplant. The receptors derive from a girl aged 2-9 years with Fanconi anemia, due to receive a stem cell transplant.

The rearrangement joins TRBV20-1 to TRBJ2-3; D possibly corresponds to TRBD1 (6 bases). Trimming pared 4 bases from V and 3 bases from J, leaving 14 bases between. This CDR3 is 14 amino acids long. Germline V gives CDR1 DFQATT, CDR2 SNEGSKA (reference sequence). The CDR3 DNA sequence: TGCAGTGCTAACCGACAGGTGGTTACAGATACGCAGTATTTT. It yields the protein CSANRQVVTDTQYF.

This clonotype occurred many times. V is TRBV29-1 and J is TRBJ2-7; 11 bases line up with TRBD1. Per germline, CDR1 SQVTM and CDR2 ANQGSEA. CDR3 length: 14 residues. J lost 6 bases, V lost 4 bases, and 8 bases had no gene match. The CDR3 protein is CSVVSVGTGGEQYF. The DNA for the CDR3 is TGCAGCGTTGTTTCTGTTGGGACAGGGGGCGAGCAGTACTTC.

The sample holds many counts of this clonotype. The rearrangement uses TRBV29-1 and TRBJ2-5; D ambiguous. The CDR3 has 13 amino acids. Germline assignment: CDR1 SQVTM and CDR2 ANQGSEA. V was shortened by 6 bases and J by 4 bases, with 15 bases between the two germline ends. The DNA for the CDR3 is TGCAGCGTGCCCTGGCCCTGGGGAGAGACCCAGTACTTC. This gives the protein CSVPWPWGETQYF.

A few counts support this clonotype. The chain employs TRBV4-1 and TRBJ2-7; 7 nucleotides align to TRBD1. CDR3 length: 16 amino acids. Trimming took 1 base from V and 0 from J; bases not matched to a gene: 6. CDR1 is MGHRA, CDR2 YSYEKL, per germline. CDR3 coding DNA: TGCGCCAGCAGCCAAGGACCGGGACAGAGCTCCTACGAGCAGTACTTC. It is translated as CASSQGPGQSSYEQYF.

A few counts support this clonotype. The chain joins TRBV12-3 or TRBV12-4 to TRBJ1-5; D possibly corresponds to TRBD1 (5 bases). V was cut by 3 bases and J by 6 bases, with 6 bases left in between. The CDR3 is 12 residues long. This chain's CDR3 is CASSFRAQPQHF. CDR3 sequence (DNA): TGTGCCAGCAGTTTCAGGGCTCAGCCCCAGCATTTT.

The rearrangement joins TRBV5-1 to TRBJ1-1; D uncertain. The V end lost 4 bases, the J end lost 6 bases, and 13 bases lay between the germline ends. Germline loops: CDR1 SGHRS, CDR2 YFSETQ. The CDR3 extends over 13 amino acids. The CDR3 nucleotides read TGCGCCAGCAGCATTGGTGAGGGATCTGAAGCTTTCTTT. Translating gives CASSIGEGSEAFF.

The chain links TRBV20-1 to TRBJ2-5, with 10 bases fitting TRBD2. The CDR3 is made up of 14 amino acids. The V gene's germline CDR1 is DFQATT and CDR2 SNEGSKA (reference sequence). The junction had 6 bases not matched to a gene; V was cut back by 3 bases and J by 5 bases. The CDR3 here is CSASLAGVLETQYF. The CDR3 DNA reads as TGCAGTGCTAGTCTAGCGGGAGTGTTGGAGACCCAGTACTTC.

The chain employs TRBV5-5 and TRBJ2-3, with D possibly matching TRBD1 (6 bases). Germline lookup yields CDR1 SGHKS and CDR2 YYEKEE (reference sequence). Trimming pared 3 bases from V and 2 bases from J, leaving 13 bases between. The length of the CDR3 is 15 residues. This CDR3 is CASSSTGYVTDTQYF. CDR3 nucleotides: TGTGCCAGCAGCTCCACAGGGTATGTCACAGATACGCAGTATTTT.

Ten or more counts support this clonotype. Here the CDR3 DNA reads TGCAGTGCCCTTAGCGGGAGGGCCTATGAGCAGTTCTTC. Residues: CSALSGRAYEQFF. The chain is built from TRBV20-1 and TRBJ2-1; 11 nucleotides align to TRBD2. Germline V gene sequence: CDR1 DFQATT, CDR2 SNEGSKA (reference sequence). This CDR3 comprises 13 residues. V trimming: 6 bases; J trimming: 8 bases; junction bases outside the gene matches: 6.

The rearrangement joins TRBV12-3 or TRBV12-4 to TRBJ2-5; D might be TRBD1 (6 bases). Between the trimmed V and J ends, which lost 5 bases and 0 bases, there was a span of 13 bases. The CDR3 is 15 amino acids. CDR3 region: CASSIQGKYQETQYF. The DNA for the CDR3 is TGTGCCAGCAGTATACAGGGAAAGTACCAAGAGACCCAGTACTTC.

The chain has TRBV12-3 or TRBV12-4 and TRBJ2-1, with 7 bases identical to TRBD1. The CDR3 has 16 amino acids. V dropped 4 bases and J dropped 8; count of bases not matched to a gene: 14. CDR3 in amino acids: CASSSPGQEGDDEQFF. Written as DNA, the CDR3 is TGTGCCAGCAGTTCACCTGGACAGGAAGGAGACGATGAGCAGTTCTTC.

This clonotype was observed a few times. The genes are TRBV7-3 and TRBJ2-1, with TRBD2 identical over 13 bases. Germline V CDR1 and CDR2: SGHTA, FQGTGA. The V and J ends lost 3 bases and 7 bases, in that order; junction bases with no gene match: 9. This CDR3 has 17 amino acids. The CDR3 nucleotides are TGTGCCAGCAGCTTCTACCCCGGGACTAGCGGGATTAATGAGCAGTTCTTC. Protein product: CASSFYPGTSGINEQFF.

This clonotype was counted ten times or more. The chain joins TRBV6-1 to TRBJ2-3; D possibly corresponds to TRBD2 (6 bases). Trimming removed 3 bases at V and 5 bases at J, with 12 bases between. The CDR3 runs to 14 residues. CDR1 is MNHNS, CDR2 SASEGT, per germline. CDR3 nucleotide sequence: TGTGCCAGCAGTGATGTCGGGGGAGGAGATACGCAGTATTTT. This codes for CASSDVGGGDTQYF.

This clonotype came up many times. The chain has TRBV20-1 and TRBJ2-2; 8 bases align to TRBD1. Trimming removed 4 bases from V and 5 bases from J; junction bases left unmatched: 6. The CDR3 covers 14 residues. CDR1 and CDR2 (germline): DFQATT, SNEGSKA (reference sequence). For the CDR3, the DNA is TGCAGTGCTACCAGGGGGCTCCAAACCGGGGAGCTGTTTTTT. Translating gives CSATRGLQTGELFF.

This clonotype has at least ten counts. This sequence joins TRBV20-1 and TRBJ2-5; 12 positions match TRBD2. The length of the CDR3 is 18 residues. Germline lookup yields CDR1 DFQATT and CDR2 SNEGSKA (reference sequence). Trimming cost V 3 bases and J 5 bases; bases outside gene matches: 16. CDR3 in DNA: TGCAGTGCTAGTAGCCCCCCCGAGACTAGCGGGAGTAGGGAGACCCAGTACTTC. Translation: CSASSPPETSGSRETQYF.

This clonotype was observed many times. This rearrangement joins TRBV20-1 to TRBJ2-3; D possibly corresponds to TRBD1 (5 bases). Trimming took off 6 bases at V and 1 base at J, with 8 bases between the two ends. CDR1 DFQATT and CDR2 SNEGSKA come from the germline V gene (reference sequence). CDR3 length: 12 residues. The CDR3 spells CSAHRRTDTQYF. The CDR3 DNA follows: TGCAGTGCCCACAGGCGCACAGATACGCAGTATTTT.